The T cell receptor beta chain described here comes from a study of blood T cell repertoires in COVID-19. About the research overall: T cells, B-cell-depleted T cells, or PBMCs provided the cDNA or gDNA that served as material.

Original data processing: Scientists estimated how many nucleated cells there were by amplifying reference gene primers. The data were produced by immunoSEQ multiplex PCR, yet TCRdb's version contains in-frame clones alone and is incomplete. V, J and clone size reflect that table, while D and trimming were determined from the DNA. Of 200,000 to 250,000 clones in the sample, approximately 80% were seen once. Germline lookup yields CDR1 LGHNA and CDR2 YSLEER. CDR3 size: 15 residues. V was pared by 2 bases and J by 1 base, with 4 bases of the junction left unmatched. What was sequenced was PBMCs or T cells enriched from blood (not recorded which). The receptor was derived from a man in his 60s who had recovered from COVID-19. The J gene is TRBJ1-2, the V gene TRBV4-3; TRBD1 matches at 7 bases. CDR3 region: CASSQRTGDNYGYTF. The CDR3 DNA is TGCGCCAGCAGCCAACGGACAGGTGATAACTATGGCTACACCTTC.